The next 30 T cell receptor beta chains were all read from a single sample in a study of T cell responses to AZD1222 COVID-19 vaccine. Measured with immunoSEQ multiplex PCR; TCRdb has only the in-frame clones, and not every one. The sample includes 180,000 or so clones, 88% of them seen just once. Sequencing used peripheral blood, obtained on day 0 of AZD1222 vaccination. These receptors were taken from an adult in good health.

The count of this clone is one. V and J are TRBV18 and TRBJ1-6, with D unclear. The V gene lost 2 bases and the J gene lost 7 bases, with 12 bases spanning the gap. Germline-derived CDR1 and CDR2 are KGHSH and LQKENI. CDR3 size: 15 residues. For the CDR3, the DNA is TGTGCCAGCTCACCAAGCGGCCAGCCAAATTCACCCCTCCACTTT. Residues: CASSPSGQPNSPLHF.

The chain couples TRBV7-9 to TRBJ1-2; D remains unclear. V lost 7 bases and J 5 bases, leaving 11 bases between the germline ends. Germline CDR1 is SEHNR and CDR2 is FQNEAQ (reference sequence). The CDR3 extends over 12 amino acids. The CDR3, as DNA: TGTGCCAGCACCCTCCCGAGATATGGCTACACCTTC. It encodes CASTLPRYGYTF.

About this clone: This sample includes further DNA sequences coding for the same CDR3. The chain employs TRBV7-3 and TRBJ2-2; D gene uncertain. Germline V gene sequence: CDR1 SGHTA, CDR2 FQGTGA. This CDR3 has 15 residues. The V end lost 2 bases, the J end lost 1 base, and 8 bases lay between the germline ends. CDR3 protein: CASSLGQRNTGELFF. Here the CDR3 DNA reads TGTGCCAGCAGCTTAGGGCAGCGGAACACCGGGGAGCTGTTTTTT.

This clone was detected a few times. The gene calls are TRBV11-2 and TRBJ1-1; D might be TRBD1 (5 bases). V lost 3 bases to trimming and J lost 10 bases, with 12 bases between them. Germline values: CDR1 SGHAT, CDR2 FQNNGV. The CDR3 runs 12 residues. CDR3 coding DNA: TGTGCCAGCAGCTTGGGGGGGACGGGAGCTTTCTTT. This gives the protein CASSLGGTGAFF.

CDR3 nucleotides: TGTGCCAGCAGCCCTCGGGAGAAAATATCACCCCTCCACTTT. It translates to CASSPREKISPLHF. The rearrangement uses TRBV28 and TRBJ1-6; D is uncertain. V lost 6 bases to trimming and J lost 10 bases, with 16 bases between them. This CDR3 has 14 residues. Looked up from germline, CDR1 is MDHEN and CDR2 is SYDVKM.

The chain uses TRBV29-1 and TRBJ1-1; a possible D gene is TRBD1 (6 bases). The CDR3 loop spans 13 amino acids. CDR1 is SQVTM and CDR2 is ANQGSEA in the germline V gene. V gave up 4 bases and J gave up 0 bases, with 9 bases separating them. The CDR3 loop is CSVAGVLNTEAFF. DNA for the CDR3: TGCAGCGTTGCAGGGGTCTTGAACACTGAAGCTTTCTTT.

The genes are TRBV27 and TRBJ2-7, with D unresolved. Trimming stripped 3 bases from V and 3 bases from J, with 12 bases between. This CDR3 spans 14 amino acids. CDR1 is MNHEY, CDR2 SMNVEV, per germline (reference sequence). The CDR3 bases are TGTGCCAGCAGTTTGAGTCGGCAGCTCTACGAGCAGTACTTC. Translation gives CASSLSRQLYEQYF.

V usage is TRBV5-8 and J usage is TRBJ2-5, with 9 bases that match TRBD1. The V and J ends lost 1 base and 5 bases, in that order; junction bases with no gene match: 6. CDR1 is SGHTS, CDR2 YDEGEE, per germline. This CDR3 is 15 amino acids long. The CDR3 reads CASSLTTGGMETQYF. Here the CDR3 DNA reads TGTGCCAGCAGCTTGACGACAGGGGGAATGGAGACCCAGTACTTC.

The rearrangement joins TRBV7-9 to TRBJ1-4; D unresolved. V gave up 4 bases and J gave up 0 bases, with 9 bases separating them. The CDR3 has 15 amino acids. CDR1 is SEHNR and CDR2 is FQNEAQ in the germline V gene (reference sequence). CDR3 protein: CASSWLGTTNEKLFF. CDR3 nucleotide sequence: TGTGCCAGCAGCTGGTTGGGTACAACTAATGAAAAACTGTTTTTT.

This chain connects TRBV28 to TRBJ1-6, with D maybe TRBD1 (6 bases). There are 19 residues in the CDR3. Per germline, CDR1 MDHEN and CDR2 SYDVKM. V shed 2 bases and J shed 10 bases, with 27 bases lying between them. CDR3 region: CASSLVGGLTGSYASPLHF. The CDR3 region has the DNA TGTGCCAGCAGTTTAGTGGGCGGCTTAACAGGGAGCTATGCCTCACCCCTCCACTTT. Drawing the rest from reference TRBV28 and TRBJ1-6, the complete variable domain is DVKVTQSSRYLVKRTGEKVFLECVQDMDHENMFWYRQDPGLGLRLIYFSYDVKMKEKGDIPEGYSVSREKKERFSLILESASTNQTSMYLCASSLVGGLTGSYASPLHFGNGTRLTVT.

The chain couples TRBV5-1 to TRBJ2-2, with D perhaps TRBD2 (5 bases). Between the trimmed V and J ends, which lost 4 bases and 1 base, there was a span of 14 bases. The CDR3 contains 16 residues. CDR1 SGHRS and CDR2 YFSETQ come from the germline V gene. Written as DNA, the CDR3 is TGCGCCAGCAGCCCCAGAGGGCCTATGAACACCGGGGAGCTGTTTTTT. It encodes CASSPRGPMNTGELFF. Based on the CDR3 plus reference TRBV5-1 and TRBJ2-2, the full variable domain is KAGVTQTPRYLIKTRGQQVTLSCSPISGHRSVSWYQQTPGQGLQFLFEYFSETQRNKGNFPGRFSGRQFSNSRSEMNVSTLELGDSALYLCASSPRGPMNTGELFFGEGSRLTVL.

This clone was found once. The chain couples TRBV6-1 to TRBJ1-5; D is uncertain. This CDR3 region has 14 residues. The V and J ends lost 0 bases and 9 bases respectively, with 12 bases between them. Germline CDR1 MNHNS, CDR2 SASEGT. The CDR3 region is CASSEAQAPLPQHF. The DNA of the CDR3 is TGTGCCAGCAGTGAAGCGCAGGCGCCTTTGCCCCAGCATTTT.

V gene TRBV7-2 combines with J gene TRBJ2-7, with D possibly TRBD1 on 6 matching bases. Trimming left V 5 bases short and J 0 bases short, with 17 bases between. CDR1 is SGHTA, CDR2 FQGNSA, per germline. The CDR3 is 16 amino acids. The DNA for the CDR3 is TGTGCCAGCAGCGTATCCGGGACACTCCTCTCCTACGAGCAGTACTTC. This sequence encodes CASSVSGTLLSYEQYF.

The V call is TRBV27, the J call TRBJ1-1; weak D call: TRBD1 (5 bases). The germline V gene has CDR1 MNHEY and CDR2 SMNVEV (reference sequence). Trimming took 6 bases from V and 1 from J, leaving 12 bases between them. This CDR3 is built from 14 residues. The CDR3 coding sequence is TGTGCCAGCAGCCGTGGGGGACGGAACACTGAAGCTTTCTTT. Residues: CASSRGGRNTEAFF.

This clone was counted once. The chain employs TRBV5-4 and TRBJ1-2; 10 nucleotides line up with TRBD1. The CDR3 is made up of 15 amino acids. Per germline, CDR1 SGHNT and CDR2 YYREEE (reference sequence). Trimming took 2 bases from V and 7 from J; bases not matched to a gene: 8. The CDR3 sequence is CASSFGGTGVVGYTF. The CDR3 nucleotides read TGTGCCAGCAGCTTTGGAGGGACAGGGGTCGTTGGCTACACCTTC.

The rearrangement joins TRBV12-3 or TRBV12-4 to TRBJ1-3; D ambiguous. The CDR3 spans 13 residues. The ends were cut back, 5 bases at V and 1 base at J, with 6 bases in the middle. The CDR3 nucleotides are TGTGCCAGCAGTCCCACTTCTGGAAACACCATATATTTT. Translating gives CASSPTSGNTIYF.

This CDR3 reads CASSRWPLAGTTYEQYF. In DNA form, the CDR3 reads TGTGCCAGCAGCCGTTGGCCTCTAGCGGGGACAACCTACGAGCAGTACTTC. The chain has TRBV14 and TRBJ2-7; 9 positions agree with TRBD2. The V and J ends lost 4 bases and 2 bases, in that order; junction bases with no gene match: 12. The CDR3 runs to 17 residues. The germline gives CDR1 SGHDN, CDR2 FVKESK. The full variable domain, completed using reference TRBV14 and TRBJ2-7, is EAGVTQFPSHSVIEKGQTVTLRCDPISGHDNLYWYRRVMGKEIKFLLHFVKESKQDESGMPNNRFLAERTGGTYSTLKVQPAELEDSGVYFCASSRWPLAGTTYEQYFGPGTRLTVT.

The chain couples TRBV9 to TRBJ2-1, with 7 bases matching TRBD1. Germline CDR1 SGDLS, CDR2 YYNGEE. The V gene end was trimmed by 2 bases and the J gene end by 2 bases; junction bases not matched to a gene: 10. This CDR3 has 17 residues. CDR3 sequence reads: CASSVELRDRTYNEQFF. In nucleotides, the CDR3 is TGTGCCAGCAGCGTGGAGTTAAGGGACAGAACCTACAATGAGCAGTTCTTC. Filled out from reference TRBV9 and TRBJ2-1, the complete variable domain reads DSGVTQTPKHLITATGQRVTLRCSPRSGDLSVYWYQQSLDQGLQFLIQYYNGEERAKGNILERFSAQQFPDLHSELNLSSLELGDSALYFCASSVELRDRTYNEQFFGPGTRLTVL.

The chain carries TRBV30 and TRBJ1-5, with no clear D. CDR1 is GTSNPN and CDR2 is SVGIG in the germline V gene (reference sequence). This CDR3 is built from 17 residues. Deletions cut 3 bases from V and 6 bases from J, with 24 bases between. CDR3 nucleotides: TGTGCCTGGAGCCCCACGGCGGGTTCGGAGGGTGGTCAGCCCCAGCATTTT. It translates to CAWSPTAGSEGGQPQHF.

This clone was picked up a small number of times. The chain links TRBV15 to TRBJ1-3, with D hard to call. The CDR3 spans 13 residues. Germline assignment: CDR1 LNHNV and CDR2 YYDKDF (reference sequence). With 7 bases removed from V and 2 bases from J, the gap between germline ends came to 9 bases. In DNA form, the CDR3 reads TGTGCCACCACTCATTACCCTGGAAACACCATATATTTT. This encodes CATTHYPGNTIYF.

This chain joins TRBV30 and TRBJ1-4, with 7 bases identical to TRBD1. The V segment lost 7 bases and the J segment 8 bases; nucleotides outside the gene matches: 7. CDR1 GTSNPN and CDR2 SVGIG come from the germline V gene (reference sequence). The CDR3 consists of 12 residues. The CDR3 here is CASETGAEKLFF. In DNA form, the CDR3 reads TGTGCCTCAGAAACAGGGGCGGAAAAACTGTTTTTT.

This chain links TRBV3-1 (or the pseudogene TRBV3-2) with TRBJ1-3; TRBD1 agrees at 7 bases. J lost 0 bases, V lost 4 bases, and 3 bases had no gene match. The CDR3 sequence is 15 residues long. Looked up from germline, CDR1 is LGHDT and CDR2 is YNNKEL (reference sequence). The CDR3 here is CASSRWDSSGNTIYF. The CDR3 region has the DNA TGTGCCAGCAGCCGGTGGGACAGCTCTGGAAACACCATATATTTT.

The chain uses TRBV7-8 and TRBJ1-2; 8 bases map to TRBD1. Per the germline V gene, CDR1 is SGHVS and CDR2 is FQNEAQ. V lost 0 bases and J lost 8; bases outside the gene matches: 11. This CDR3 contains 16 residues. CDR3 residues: CASSLAQGAAGRGYTF. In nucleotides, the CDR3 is TGTGCCAGCAGCTTAGCCCAGGGGGCTGCAGGGAGGGGCTACACCTTC.

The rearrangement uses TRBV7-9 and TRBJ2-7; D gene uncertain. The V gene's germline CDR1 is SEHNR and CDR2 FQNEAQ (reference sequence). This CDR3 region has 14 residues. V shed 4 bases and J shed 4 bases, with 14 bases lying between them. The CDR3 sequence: CASSSPDKGYEQYF. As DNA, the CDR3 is TGTGCCAGCAGCTCGCCCGATAAGGGTTACGAGCAGTACTTC.

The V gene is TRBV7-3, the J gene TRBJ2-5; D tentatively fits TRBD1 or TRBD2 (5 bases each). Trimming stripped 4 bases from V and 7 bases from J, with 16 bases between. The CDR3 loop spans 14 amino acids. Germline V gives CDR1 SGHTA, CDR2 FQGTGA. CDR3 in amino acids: CASSSQGPAGTQYF. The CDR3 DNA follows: TGTGCCAGCAGCTCCCAGGGACCTGCGGGGACCCAGTACTTC. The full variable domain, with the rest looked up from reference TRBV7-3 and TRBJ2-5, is GAGVSQTPSNKVTEKGKYVELRCDPISGHTALYWYRQSLGQGPEFLIYFQGTGAADDSGLPNDRFFAVRPEGSVSTLKIQRTERGDSAVYLCASSSQGPAGTQYFGPGTRLLVL.

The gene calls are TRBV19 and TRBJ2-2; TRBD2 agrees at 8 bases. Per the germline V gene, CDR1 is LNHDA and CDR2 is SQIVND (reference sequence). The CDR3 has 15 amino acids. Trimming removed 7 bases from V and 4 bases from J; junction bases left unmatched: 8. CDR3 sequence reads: CASIPAGVGTGELFF. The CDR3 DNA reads TGTGCCAGTATTCCAGCGGGGGTGGGCACCGGGGAGCTGTTTTTT.

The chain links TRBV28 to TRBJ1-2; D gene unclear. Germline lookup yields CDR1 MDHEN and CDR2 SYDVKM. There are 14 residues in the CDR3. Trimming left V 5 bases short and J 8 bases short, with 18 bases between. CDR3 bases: TGTGCCAGCAGTCTGTGGAGTGACACGGGCGGCTACACCTTC. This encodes CASSLWSDTGGYTF.

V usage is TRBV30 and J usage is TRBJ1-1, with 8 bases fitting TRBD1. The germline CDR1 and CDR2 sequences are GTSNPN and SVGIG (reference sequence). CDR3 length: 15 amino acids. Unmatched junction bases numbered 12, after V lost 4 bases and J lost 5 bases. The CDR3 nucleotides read TGTGCCTGGAAGGCAGGAGGCCAGGGGGCGACTGAAGCTTTCTTT. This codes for CAWKAGGQGATEAFF.

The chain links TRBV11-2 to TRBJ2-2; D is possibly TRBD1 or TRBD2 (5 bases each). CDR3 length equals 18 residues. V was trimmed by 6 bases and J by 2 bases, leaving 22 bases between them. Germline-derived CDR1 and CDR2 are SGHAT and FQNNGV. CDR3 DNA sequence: TGTGCCAGCAGGTCTGGCGATTTGGGGGTTAGCAACACCGGGGAGCTGTTTTTT. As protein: CASRSGDLGVSNTGELFF.

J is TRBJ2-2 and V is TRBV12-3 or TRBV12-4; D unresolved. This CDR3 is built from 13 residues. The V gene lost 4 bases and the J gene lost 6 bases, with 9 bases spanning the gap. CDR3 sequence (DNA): TGTGCCAGCAGTTCTAGGTTTCCCGGGGAGCTGTTTTTT. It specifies CASSSRFPGELFF.